This T cell receptor (beta chain) is drawn from a study of shared clonotypes between healthy human individuals. TCRdb keeps only in-frame clones here, not all; method: immunoSEQ multiplex PCR. The profile shows approximately 440,000 clones, more than 70% of them singletons. CDR1 and CDR2 from the germline V gene are MNHEY and SVGAGI. Trimming removed 1 base from V and 7 bases from J; junction bases left unmatched: 3. This CDR3 spans 15 amino acids. Specimen: PBMCs. The chain recombines TRBV6-5 with TRBJ2-1; 11 nucleotides agree with TRBD2. The receptor was derived from a middle-aged woman in good health. Some clones in this sample may be carry-over from other donors' samples. The CDR3 DNA reads as TGTGCCAGCAGTTACTTGGGACTAGCGGCTAATGAGCAGTTCTTC. As protein: CASSYLGLAANEQFF.